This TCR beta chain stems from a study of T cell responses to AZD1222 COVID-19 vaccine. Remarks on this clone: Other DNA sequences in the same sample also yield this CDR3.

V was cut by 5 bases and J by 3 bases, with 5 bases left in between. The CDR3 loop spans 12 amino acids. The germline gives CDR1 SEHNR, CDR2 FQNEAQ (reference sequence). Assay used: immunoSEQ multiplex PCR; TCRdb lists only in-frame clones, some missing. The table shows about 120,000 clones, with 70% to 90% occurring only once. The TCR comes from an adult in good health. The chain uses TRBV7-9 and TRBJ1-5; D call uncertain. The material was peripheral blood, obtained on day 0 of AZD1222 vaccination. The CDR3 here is CASSLSNQPQHF. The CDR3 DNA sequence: TGTGCCAGCAGCCTATCCAATCAGCCCCAGCATTTT.